This TCR beta chain was sequenced in a study of shared clonotypes between healthy human individuals. As defined, naive CD8 cells were CD45RO-negative and positively selected for CCR7, with terminally differentiated effector memory CD45RA+ cells excluded. TCRdb keeps only in-frame clones here, not all; method: immunoSEQ multiplex PCR. The table lists about 680,000 clones, roughly nine tenths of them singletons. Germline loops: CDR1 SGHRS, CDR2 YFSETQ. With V trimmed by 0 bases and J by 2 bases, 6 bases remained unmatched. CDR3 length: 18 residues. The genes are TRBV5-1 and TRBJ2-1, with TRBD2 identical over 12 bases. The receptor's source is a young man in good health. Sequences were obtained from naive CD8+ T cells sorted from blood. The CDR3 spells CASSLGLAGETTYNEQFF. In DNA, the CDR3 is TGCGCCAGCAGCTTGGGACTAGCGGGAGAAACGACCTACAATGAGCAGTTCTTC.